A selection of T cell receptor beta chains follows, all from one sample in a study of OX40 agonist ivuxolimab in advanced cancers. Clones were read by immunoSEQ multiplex PCR, and TCRdb kept only the in-frame ones, dropping some. The sample contains 50,000 to 70,000 clones, roughly nine tenths of which appear only once. Material: CD4+ or CD8+ T cells sorted from blood, obtained in a trial of the OX40 agonist ivuxolimab. These receptors came from an adult with an advanced solid tumor such as melanoma, head and neck, liver or kidney cancer. CDR3s include the opening cysteine and the closing phenylalanine or tryptophan. Fields, in order: CDR3 DNA, CDR3 protein, D gene, CDR3 length, V gene, J gene, clone size. D genes are given only for firm matches. The size field is filled for only some rows; it gives once, few, many or a size class.

TGTGCCAGCAGCCGGACTAGCGGGAGTTACGAGCAGTACTTC	CASSRTSGSYEQYF	TRBD2	14	TRBV13	TRBJ2-7	-
TGTGCCGTGCAGGGGGGGCAGAATCAGCCCCAGCATTTT	CAVQGGQNQPQHF	TRBD1	13	TRBV6-5	TRBJ1-5	-
TGTGCCAGCAGGTTGTATGGGGCCGGGGCCAACGTCCTGACTTTC	CASRLYGAGANVLTF	-	15	TRBV11-2	TRBJ2-6	-
TGCGCCAGCAGCCAAGATCGGGAGACTAGCGGGCAAGAGACCCAGTACTTC	CASSQDRETSGQETQYF	TRBD2	17	TRBV4-1	TRBJ2-5	-
TGTGCCAGCAGCTTAGGGCAGGGGAGGCGTCAAGAGACCCAGTACTTC	CASSLGQGRRQETQYF	-	16	TRBV7-9	TRBJ2-5	-
TGTGCCAGCAGCGCCGGACTAGCGGGGCATCGGGAGACCCAGTACTTC	CASSAGLAGHRETQYF	TRBD2	16	TRBV7-2	TRBJ2-5	-
TGTGCCAGCAGCTTCGGGGCTATCTATGGCTACACCTTC	CASSFGAIYGYTF	-	13	TRBV5-4	TRBJ1-2	-
TGTGCCAGCAGCTCCTGGACAGGGAGCTATGGCTACACCTTC	CASSSWTGSYGYTF	TRBD1	14	TRBV7-9	TRBJ1-2	few
TGTGCCTGGAGTGTACAACAGGCTAACACTGAAGCTTTCTTT	CAWSVQQANTEAFF	-	14	TRBV30	TRBJ1-1	-
TGTGCCAGCAGCTCGGGGGAGGGCGGCAATCAGCCCCAGCATTTT	CASSSGEGGNQPQHF	-	15	TRBV11-2	TRBJ1-5	once
TGCGCCAGCAGCCCCCAGGCTTTTCCCCAGTACTTC	CASSPQAFPQYF	-	12	TRBV5-1	TRBJ2-5	-
TGTGCCACCTGCGACAGGGGGAACAGCAATCAGCCCCAGCATTTT	CATCDRGNSNQPQHF	TRBD1	15	TRBV10-3	TRBJ1-5	-
TGTGCCTGCGGACTAGCGGGGACCTCCGGGGAGCTGTTTTTT	CACGLAGTSGELFF	TRBD2	14	TRBV6-1	TRBJ2-2	-
TGTGCCAGCAGTTACTCAAGAAATGAGCAGTTCTTC	CASSYSRNEQFF	-	12	TRBV6-6	TRBJ2-1	-
TGCGCCAGCAGCCTGGGACAGGGGGTCTCCTACAATGAGCAGTTCTTC	CASSLGQGVSYNEQFF	TRBD1	16	TRBV5-1	TRBJ2-1	-
TGTGCCAGCAGCCCGGGGACCGAAGAGACCCAGTACTTC	CASSPGTEETQYF	-	13	TRBV5-4	TRBJ2-5	-
TGTGCCAGCAGCCCCCGGGACCATAGCAATCAGCCCCAGCATTTT	CASSPRDHSNQPQHF	-	15	TRBV9	TRBJ1-5	-
TGTGCCATCAGTGATGCCATAGATACGCAGTATTTT	CAISDAIDTQYF	-	12	TRBV10-3	TRBJ2-3	-
TGTGCCAGCAGCCCTAGGACGGTGAGAGCTTTCTTT	CASSPRTVRAFF	-	12	TRBV7-2	TRBJ1-1	-
TGTGCCAGCAGCCCAGGGACTAGCGGGGGGGCAGATACGCAGTATTTT	CASSPGTSGGADTQYF	TRBD2	16	TRBV7-2	TRBJ2-3	-
TGCAGCGTTGAAGACCCAGAACGTTACAATGAGCAGTTCTTC	CSVEDPERYNEQFF	-	14	TRBV29-1	TRBJ2-1	-
TGTGCCAGCAGACCGGACCCGAAGCCCCCCTACGAGCAGTACTTC	CASRPDPKPPYEQYF	-	15	TRBV28	TRBJ2-7	-
TGTGCCAGTTCAGGGGCCTATGGCTACACCTTC	CASSGAYGYTF	-	11	TRBV28	TRBJ1-2	-
TGTGCCAGCAGTGGGCAGGAGCAAGGCTACACCTTC	CASSGQEQGYTF	-	12	TRBV28	TRBJ1-2	few
TGTGCCAGCAGCTTGGCGGGGTTCTACGAGCAGTACTTC	CASSLAGFYEQYF	-	13	TRBV5-6	TRBJ2-7	-
TGTGCCAGCAGCCCGCAGGGAGGAAGCAATCAGCCCCAGCATTTT	CASSPQGGSNQPQHF	-	15	TRBV7-2	TRBJ1-5	-
TGCGCCAGCAGCTGGGCGGGCGGGAGCACAGATACGCAGTATTTT	CASSWAGGSTDTQYF	-	15	TRBV5-1	TRBJ2-3	-
TGTGCCAGTAGTATGGATAAGGTAGTCTTACGGGGTGAGCAGTTCTTC	CASSMDKVVLRGEQFF	-	16	TRBV19	TRBJ2-1	-
TGTGCCAGCTCTGGGACAATTGACTACGAGCAGTACTTC	CASSGTIDYEQYF	-	13	TRBV18	TRBJ2-7	-
TGTGCCAGCAGCTCGGGGGAGGTCCATGGCTACACCTTC	CASSSGEVHGYTF	-	13	TRBV5-4	TRBJ1-2	-
TGTGCCAGCAGGGCATTGGACAGGGGCACTGAAGCTTTCTTT	CASRALDRGTEAFF	TRBD1	14	TRBV2	TRBJ1-1	-
TGTGCCAGCAGCGTACTCGGAGCTAACTATGGCTACACCTTC	CASSVLGANYGYTF	-	14	TRBV9	TRBJ1-2	once
TGTGCCAGCAGTTACGGCCGGACCTCGCGGGAGACCCAGTACTTC	CASSYGRTSRETQYF	-	15	TRBV6-5	TRBJ2-5	-
TGTGCCAGCAGCGTAGGAGTAGGGAAAGATGCGCAGTATTTT	CASSVGVGKDAQYF	-	14	TRBV9	TRBJ2-3	once
TGTGCCAGCATCATCGTGGAGGGGGCGTCGCCTGGCTACACCTTC	CASIIVEGASPGYTF	TRBD1	15	TRBV5-7	TRBJ1-2	once
TGCGCCAGCAGTACGGACACCACCTACAATGAGCAGTTCTTC	CASSTDTTYNEQFF	-	14	TRBV5-1	TRBJ2-1	few
TGTGCCAGCAGCACCTACAATGAGCAGTTCTTC	CASSTYNEQFF	-	11	TRBV5-6	TRBJ2-1	-
TGTGCCAGCAGCCAAGGAGGGCTAGCGGGACACTCCTACAATGAGCAGTTCTTC	CASSQGGLAGHSYNEQFF	TRBD2	18	TRBV14	TRBJ2-1	-
TGTGCCAGCAGCTTGGGGCTAGCGGCGAACTCCTACAATGAGCAGTTCTTC	CASSLGLAANSYNEQFF	TRBD2	17	TRBV5-4	TRBJ2-1	-
TGTGCCAGCTCACCACCGGTAGGAAACACCATATATTTT	CASSPPVGNTIYF	-	13	TRBV18	TRBJ1-3	-
TGTGCCAGCAGTGCCGGGACAGGCTCCTCCTACGAGCAGTACTTC	CASSAGTGSSYEQYF	TRBD1	15	TRBV6-1	TRBJ2-7	-
TGTGCCAGCAGCCAAGGGACTAGCGGGAGAACAGATACGCAGTATTTT	CASSQGTSGRTDTQYF	TRBD2	16	TRBV4-2	TRBJ2-3	-